Described below is a single T cell receptor beta chain sequence and its context. These data come from a study of blood T cell repertoires in COVID-19. Study-level information: Donors in the United States, Italy and Spain gave samples during acute or convalescent COVID-19. T cells, B-cell-depleted T cells, or PBMCs supplied cDNA or gDNA.

Original processing methods: How many nucleated cells were present was estimated from reference gene primer amplification. The assay was immunoSEQ multiplex PCR, and TCRdb's table has in-frame clones only and misses some. D and trimming come from the DNA, and the V and J calls and clone size come from that table. The data show hundreds of thousands of clones, 85% to 90% seen once. V trimming: 0 bases; J trimming: 4 bases; junction bases outside the gene matches: 6. The CDR3 spans 16 residues. CDR1 is SGHVS and CDR2 is FQNEAQ in the germline V gene. Sequencing input: peripheral blood. The receptor was derived from a man in his forties or fifties with acute or convalescent COVID-19. The chain uses TRBV7-8 and TRBJ1-2, with 9 bases matching TRBD1. The CDR3 loop reads CASSLAGGTGSYGYTF. CDR3 in DNA: TGTGCCAGCAGCTTAGCGGGGGGGACAGGGTCCTATGGCTACACCTTC.